The 24 T cell receptor beta chains reported below all come from one sample, sequenced in a study of glioma-infiltrating T cells after dendritic cell vaccination. Sequenced by immunoSEQ multiplex PCR; TCRdb stores in-frame clones only, minus some. The profile shows roughly 83,000 clones, 70% to 90% of them singletons. Sequenced material: blood, taken before dendritic cell vaccination. Receptors were obtained from a human donor with glioblastoma.

V is TRBV18 and J is TRBJ2-7; D might be TRBD2 (6 bases). V was pared by 1 base and J by 3 bases, with 13 bases between. The CDR3 length is 15 residues. Germline CDR1 is KGHSH and CDR2 is LQKENI. For the CDR3, the DNA is TGTGCCAGCTCACCACTTTTGGGCGGGAACTACGAGCAGTACTTC. Translating it yields CASSPLLGGNYEQYF.

V is TRBV2 and J is TRBJ2-7; TRBD1 might be the D (5 bases). V lost 7 bases and J lost 3, with 13 bases in between. Per germline, CDR1 SNHLY and CDR2 FYNNEI. CDR3 length: 13 amino acids. The CDR3 sequence is CASKIRQGYEQYF. CDR3 DNA: TGTGCCAGCAAAATTCGTCAGGGCTACGAGCAGTACTTC.

The chain employs TRBV6-1 and TRBJ2-2, with 7 bases aligning to TRBD1. The J segment lost 7 bases and the V segment lost 0 bases, leaving 8 bases of the junction unmatched. Germline CDR1 is MNHNS and CDR2 is SASEGT. The CDR3 loop spans 16 amino acids. The CDR3 reads CASSEATGVRLGELFF. The CDR3, as DNA: TGTGCCAGCAGTGAAGCAACAGGGGTCCGCCTCGGGGAGCTGTTTTTT.

The chain has TRBV7-9 and TRBJ1-4; possibly TRBD1 for D (5 bases). The CDR3 is made up of 15 amino acids. The ends were cut back, 1 base at V and 6 bases at J, with 12 bases in the middle. Germline CDR1 is SEHNR and CDR2 is FQNEAQ (reference sequence). The CDR3 coding sequence is TGTGCCAGCAGCTTAGTGGGCAGGGCGGATGAAAAACTGTTTTTT. Translation: CASSLVGRADEKLFF.

This chain links TRBV7-2 with TRBJ1-1; D may be TRBD1 (6 bases). The germline gives CDR1 SGHTA, CDR2 FQGNSA. The CDR3 sequence is 14 residues long. Between the trimmed V and J ends, which lost 5 bases and 6 bases, there was a span of 16 bases. The CDR3 sequence is CASSMKQGAAEAFF. CDR3 bases: TGTGCCAGCAGCATGAAACAGGGCGCCGCTGAAGCTTTCTTT.

The chain recombines TRBV5-1 with TRBJ1-4, with D tentatively TRBD1 (5 bases). The V end lost 4 bases, the J end lost 7 bases, and 17 bases lay between the germline ends. The CDR3 is 15 amino acids. Germline CDR1 and CDR2: SGHRS and YFSETQ. CDR3 sequence (DNA): TGCGCCAGCAGCCCGGCCCCAGGGAAGGGTGAAAAACTGTTTTTT. It yields the protein CASSPAPGKGEKLFF.

The genes are TRBV5-1 and TRBJ2-7, with 9 bases matching TRBD1. The trim removed 4 bases at V and 6 bases at J, leaving 8 bases unmatched. The CDR3 extends over 14 amino acids. Germline V gene lookup returns CDR1 SGHRS and CDR2 YFSETQ. CDR3 nucleotide sequence: TGCGCCAGCAGCAGGACAGGGGACGTCCTCGAGCAGTACTTC. Amino acids: CASSRTGDVLEQYF.

The chain combines TRBV29-1 with TRBJ1-1; 9 nucleotides agree with TRBD1. The ends lost 2 bases at V and 7 bases at J; junction bases unmatched: 8. In germline, CDR1 is SQVTM, CDR2 ANQGSEA. This CDR3 is 14 amino acids long. CDR3 bases: TGCAGCGTTGAAAACAGGGGGCTAGGTGGTGAAGCTTTCTTT. Amino acids: CSVENRGLGGEAFF.

The chain has TRBV9 and TRBJ2-1, with D possibly matching TRBD1 (5 bases). Per the germline V gene, CDR1 is SGDLS and CDR2 is YYNGEE. This CDR3 is built from 14 residues. Trimming took 0 bases from V and 6 from J, leaving 10 bases between them. CDR3 DNA: TGTGCCAGCAGCGTAGGAGGACATACCAATGAGCAGTTCTTC. Translated: CASSVGGHTNEQFF.

This clone was seen more than once but under ten times. This rearrangement joins TRBV4-3 to TRBJ2-7; D gene unclear. V gave up 5 bases and J gave up 2 bases, with 16 bases separating them. CDR1 and CDR2 from the germline V gene are LGHNA and YSLEER. This CDR3 comprises 15 residues. CDR3 residues: CASSTQIGGTYEQYF. CDR3 DNA: TGCGCCAGCAGCACCCAAATCGGCGGAACCTACGAGCAGTACTTC.

V and J are TRBV2 and TRBJ2-7, with 7 bases aligning to TRBD1. CDR1 and CDR2 (germline): SNHLY, FYNNEI. The CDR3 totals 14 residues. The V and J ends lost 5 bases and 1 base, in that order; junction bases with no gene match: 5. The CDR3 region has the DNA TGTGCCAGCAGTCAGACAGGGCCTTCCTACGAGCAGTACTTC. Its translation is CASSQTGPSYEQYF.

In DNA, the CDR3 is TGTGCCTGGAGTGTAGGCCCCGGGATTAACTATGGCTACACCTTC. Protein sequence: CAWSVGPGINYGYTF. The V call is TRBV30, the J call TRBJ1-2, with D hard to call. The CDR3 loop spans 15 amino acids. Germline lookup yields CDR1 GTSNPN and CDR2 SVGIG (reference sequence). Trimming shortened V by 0 bases and J by 1 base, and 12 bases separated the two germline ends.

The chain is built from TRBV7-6 and TRBJ2-1; tentative D call: TRBD1 (5 bases). This CDR3 spans 15 amino acids. V gave up 5 bases and J gave up 5 bases, with 16 bases separating them. The germline V gene has CDR1 SGHVS and CDR2 FNYEAQ. CDR3 residues: CASSPLSSRDNEQFF. DNA of the CDR3: TGTGCCAGCAGCCCCCTTAGTAGCAGGGACAATGAGCAGTTCTTC.

The chain carries TRBV27 and TRBJ2-4; D gene uncertain. CDR3 length: 13 residues. From germline, CDR1 is MNHEY and CDR2 SMNVEV (reference sequence). Trimming removed 5 bases at V and 1 base at J, with 6 bases between. CDR3 coding DNA: TGTGCCAGCAGTACAAGTGCCAAAAACATTCAGTACTTC. It specifies CASSTSAKNIQYF.

This chain links TRBV6-1 with TRBJ2-3; a possible D gene is TRBD2 (6 bases). This CDR3 contains 14 residues. The V end lost 3 bases, the J end lost 2 bases, and 9 bases lay between the germline ends. The germline V gene encodes CDR1 MNHNS and CDR2 SASEGT. In DNA, the CDR3 is TGTGCCAGCAGTGACGCGGGACTCACAGATACGCAGTATTTT. This translates into CASSDAGLTDTQYF.

The J gene is TRBJ2-3, the V gene TRBV5-4; a weak D match, TRBD2 (5 bases). Germline CDR1 and CDR2: SGHNT and YYREEE (reference sequence). V was clipped by 4 bases and J by 5 bases, with 20 bases between them. The CDR3 contains 16 residues. The CDR3 is CASSDTFGSVLDTQYF. The CDR3 DNA reads TGTGCCAGCAGCGATACCTTTGGTAGCGTTCTAGATACGCAGTATTTT.

This clone was recorded once. The chain couples TRBV9 to TRBJ2-1, with 7 bases matching TRBD2. Germline CDR1 is SGDLS and CDR2 is YYNGEE. Losses at the gene ends were 0 bases for V and 0 bases for J; bases not matched to a gene: 6. The CDR3 extends over 17 amino acids. The CDR3 coding sequence is TGTGCCAGCAGCGTAGGAAGCGGGGCGAGCTCCTACAATGAGCAGTTCTTC. Its protein is CASSVGSGASSYNEQFF.

This chain links TRBV28 with TRBJ2-7; D perhaps matches TRBD1 (6 bases). The V gene's germline CDR1 is MDHEN and CDR2 SYDVKM. CDR3 size: 15 residues. With 8 bases removed from V and 0 bases from J, the gap between germline ends came to 17 bases. The CDR3 reads CASPTGPPSSYEQYF. CDR3 bases: TGTGCCAGCCCCACAGGGCCTCCGTCCTCCTACGAGCAGTACTTC.

The chain has TRBV2 and TRBJ1-5; maybe TRBD1 (5 bases). Between the trimmed V and J ends, which lost 4 bases and 0 bases, there was a span of 22 bases. From germline, CDR1 is SNHLY and CDR2 FYNNEI. CDR3 length: 19 residues. CDR3 loop: CASSVDNGGATYSNQPQHF. The DNA of the CDR3 is TGTGCCAGCAGTGTTGATAACGGGGGTGCCACCTATAGCAATCAGCCCCAGCATTTT.

This clone was seen a single time. The V call is TRBV5-4, the J call TRBJ2-5, with 8 bases matching TRBD2. The germline V gene has CDR1 SGHNT and CDR2 YYREEE (reference sequence). The J segment lost 2 bases and the V segment lost 4 bases, leaving 7 bases of the junction unmatched. This CDR3 comprises 15 residues. The DNA for the CDR3 is TGTGCCAGCAGCCTTTTTATAGCGGGACAAGAGACCCAGTACTTC. It codes for CASSLFIAGQETQYF.

The chain couples TRBV7-8 to TRBJ2-3; D is unresolved. Trimming cost V 3 bases and J 6 bases, with 19 bases left between them. The CDR3 is 16 residues long. Germline V gene lookup returns CDR1 SGHVS and CDR2 FQNEAQ. CDR3 protein: CASSLGLAAFGDTQYF. The CDR3 DNA reads TGTGCCAGCAGCTTGGGTTTAGCAGCCTTCGGGGATACGCAGTATTTT.

Here the CDR3 reads CASSEFLVGVGDSGNTIYF. The CDR3 bases are TGTGCCAGCAGTGAGTTCTTAGTTGGTGTAGGGGACTCTGGAAACACCATATATTTT. The V and J genes are TRBV2 and TRBJ1-3; possible D gene TRBD1, 5 bases. The germline V gene has CDR1 SNHLY and CDR2 FYNNEI. V was clipped by 3 bases and J by 0 bases, with 21 bases between them. This CDR3 has 19 residues.

The rearrangement uses TRBV7-2 and TRBJ2-1; 7 nucleotides agree with TRBD2. The CDR3 loop spans 15 amino acids. Trimming took 5 bases from V and 1 from J; bases not matched to a gene: 5. The V gene's germline CDR1 is SGHTA and CDR2 FQGNSA. The CDR3 nucleotides are TGTGCCAGCAGCGCCGGGGGGATTTCCTACAATGAGCAGTTCTTC. It encodes CASSAGGISYNEQFF.

This sequence joins TRBV5-1 and TRBJ2-3; 7 bases align to TRBD2. V was clipped by 0 bases and J by 0 bases; unmatched bases: 4. CDR1 SGHRS and CDR2 YFSETQ come from the germline V gene. This CDR3 has 16 residues. The CDR3 region is CASSLVGGSSTDTQYF. In DNA form, the CDR3 reads TGCGCCAGCAGCTTGGTAGGCGGGAGTAGCACAGATACGCAGTATTTT.